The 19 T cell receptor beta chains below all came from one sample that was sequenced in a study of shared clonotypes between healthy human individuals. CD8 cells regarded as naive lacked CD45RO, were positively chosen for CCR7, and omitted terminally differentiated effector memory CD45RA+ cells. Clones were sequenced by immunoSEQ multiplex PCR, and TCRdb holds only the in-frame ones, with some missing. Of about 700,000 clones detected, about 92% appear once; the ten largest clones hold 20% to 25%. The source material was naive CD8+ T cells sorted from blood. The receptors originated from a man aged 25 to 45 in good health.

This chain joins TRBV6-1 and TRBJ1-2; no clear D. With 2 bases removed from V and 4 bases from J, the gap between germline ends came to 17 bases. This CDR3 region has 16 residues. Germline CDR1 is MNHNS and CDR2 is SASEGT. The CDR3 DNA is TGTGCCAGCAGTGAATCAAGTCCCGTTAGTCTCTATGGCTACACCTTC. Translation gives CASSESSPVSLYGYTF.

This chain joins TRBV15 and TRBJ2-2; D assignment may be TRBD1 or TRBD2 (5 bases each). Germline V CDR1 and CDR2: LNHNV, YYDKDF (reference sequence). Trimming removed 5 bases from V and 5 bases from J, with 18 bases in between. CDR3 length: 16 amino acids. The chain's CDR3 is CATSHKGTVQTGELFF. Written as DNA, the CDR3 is TGTGCCACCAGCCATAAAGGGACGGTACAGACCGGGGAGCTGTTTTTT.

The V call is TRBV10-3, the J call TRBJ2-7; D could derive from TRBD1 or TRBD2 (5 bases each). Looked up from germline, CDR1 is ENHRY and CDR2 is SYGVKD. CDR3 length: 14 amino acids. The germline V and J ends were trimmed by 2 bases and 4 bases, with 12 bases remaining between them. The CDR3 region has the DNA TGTGCCATCAGTGAGCGGGACGGACAATACGAGCAGTACTTC. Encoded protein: CAISERDGQYEQYF.

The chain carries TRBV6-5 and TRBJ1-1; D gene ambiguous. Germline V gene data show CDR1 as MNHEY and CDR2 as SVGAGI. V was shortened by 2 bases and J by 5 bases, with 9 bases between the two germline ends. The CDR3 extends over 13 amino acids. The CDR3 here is CASSYIRTTEAFF. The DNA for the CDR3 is TGTGCCAGCAGTTACATACGGACTACTGAAGCTTTCTTT.

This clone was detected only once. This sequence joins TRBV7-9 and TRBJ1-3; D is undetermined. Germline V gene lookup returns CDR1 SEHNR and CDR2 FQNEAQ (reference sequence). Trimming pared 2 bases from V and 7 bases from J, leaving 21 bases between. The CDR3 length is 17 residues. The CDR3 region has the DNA TGTGCCAGCAGCTTACGGGTAGAAAATGGATTCAGCAACACCATATATTTT. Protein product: CASSLRVENGFSNTIYF.

CDR3 residues: CASSADVRGEAFF. The CDR3 nucleotides read TGTGCCAGCAGCGCCGATGTCAGGGGTGAAGCTTTCTTT. This chain uses TRBV2 with TRBJ1-1, with D possibly TRBD1 on 6 matching bases. V lost 6 bases and J 7 bases, leaving 15 bases between the germline ends. Germline V lookup: CDR1 SNHLY, CDR2 FYNNEI. CDR3 size: 13 residues.

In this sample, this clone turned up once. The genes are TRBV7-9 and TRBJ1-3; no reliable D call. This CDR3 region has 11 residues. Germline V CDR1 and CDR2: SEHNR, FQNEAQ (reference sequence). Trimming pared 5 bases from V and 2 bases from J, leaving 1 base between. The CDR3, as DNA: TGTGCCAGCAGCGCTGGAAACACCATATATTTT. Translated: CASSAGNTIYF.

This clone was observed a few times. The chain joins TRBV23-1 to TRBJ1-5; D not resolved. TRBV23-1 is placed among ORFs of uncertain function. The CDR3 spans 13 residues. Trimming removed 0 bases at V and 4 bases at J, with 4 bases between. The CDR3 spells CASSQSPNQPQHF. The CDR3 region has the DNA TGCGCCAGCAGTCAATCGCCGAATCAGCCCCAGCATTTT.

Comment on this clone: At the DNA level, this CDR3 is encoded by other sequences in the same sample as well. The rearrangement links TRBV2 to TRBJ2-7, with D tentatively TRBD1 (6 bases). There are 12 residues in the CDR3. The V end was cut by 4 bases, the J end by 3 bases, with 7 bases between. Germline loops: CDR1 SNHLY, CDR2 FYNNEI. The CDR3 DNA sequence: TGTGCCAGCAGTGGACAGGACTACGAGCAGTACTTC. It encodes CASSGQDYEQYF.

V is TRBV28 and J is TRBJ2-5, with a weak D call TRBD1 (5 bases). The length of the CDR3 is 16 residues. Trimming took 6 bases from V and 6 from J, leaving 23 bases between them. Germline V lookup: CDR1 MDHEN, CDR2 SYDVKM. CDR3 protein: CASSPPTVTWVKTQYF. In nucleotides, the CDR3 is TGTGCCAGCAGCCCTCCGACAGTAACATGGGTAAAGACCCAGTACTTC.

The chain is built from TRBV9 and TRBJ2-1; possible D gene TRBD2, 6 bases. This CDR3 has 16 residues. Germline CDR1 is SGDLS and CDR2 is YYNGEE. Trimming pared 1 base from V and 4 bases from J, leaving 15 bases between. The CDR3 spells CASSVRERDLYNEQFF. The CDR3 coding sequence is TGTGCCAGCAGCGTACGGGAGAGAGACTTGTACAATGAGCAGTTCTTC.

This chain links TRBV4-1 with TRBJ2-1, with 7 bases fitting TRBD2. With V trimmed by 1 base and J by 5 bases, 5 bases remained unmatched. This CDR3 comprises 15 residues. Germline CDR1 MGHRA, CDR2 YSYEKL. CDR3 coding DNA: TGCGCCAGCAGCCAAGCAGCGGGAACTAACAATGAGCAGTTCTTC. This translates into CASSQAAGTNNEQFF.

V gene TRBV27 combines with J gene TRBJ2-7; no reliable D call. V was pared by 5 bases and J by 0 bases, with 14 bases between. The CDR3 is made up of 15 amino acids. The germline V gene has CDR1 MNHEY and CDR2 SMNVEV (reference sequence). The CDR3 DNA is TGTGCCAGCAGTCCCCGACACCAGAGCTCCTACGAGCAGTACTTC. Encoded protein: CASSPRHQSSYEQYF.

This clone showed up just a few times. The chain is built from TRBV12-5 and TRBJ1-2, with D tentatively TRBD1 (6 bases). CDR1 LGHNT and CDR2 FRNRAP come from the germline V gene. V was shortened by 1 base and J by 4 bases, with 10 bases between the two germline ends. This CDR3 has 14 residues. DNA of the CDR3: TGTGCTAGTGGTTTGGGTGGGACAAGCTATGGCTACACCTTC. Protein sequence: CASGLGGTSYGYTF. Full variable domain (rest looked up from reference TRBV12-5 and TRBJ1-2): DARVTQTPRHKVTEMGQEVTMRCQPILGHNTVFWYRQTMMQGLELLAYFRNRAPLDDSGMPKDRFSAEMPDATLATLKIQPSEPRDSAVYFCASGLGGTSYGYTFGSGTRLTVV.

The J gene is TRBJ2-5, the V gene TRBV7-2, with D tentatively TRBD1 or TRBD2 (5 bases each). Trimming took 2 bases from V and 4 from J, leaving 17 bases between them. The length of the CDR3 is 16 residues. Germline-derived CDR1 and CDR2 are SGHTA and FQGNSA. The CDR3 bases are TGTGCCAGCAGCTTAACTGGGGGTCTCTCTGGAGAGACCCAGTACTTC. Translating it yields CASSLTGGLSGETQYF.

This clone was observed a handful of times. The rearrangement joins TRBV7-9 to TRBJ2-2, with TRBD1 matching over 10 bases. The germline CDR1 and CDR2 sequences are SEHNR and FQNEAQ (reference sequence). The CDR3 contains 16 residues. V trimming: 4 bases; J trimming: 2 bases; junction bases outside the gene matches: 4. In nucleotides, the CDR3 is TGTGCCAGCAGCTGGGACAGGGGACCCAACACCGGGGAGCTGTTTTTT. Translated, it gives CASSWDRGPNTGELFF.

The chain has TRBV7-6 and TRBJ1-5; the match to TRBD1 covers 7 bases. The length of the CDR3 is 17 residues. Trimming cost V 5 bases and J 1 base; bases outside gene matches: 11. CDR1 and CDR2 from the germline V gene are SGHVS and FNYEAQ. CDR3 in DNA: TGTGCCAGCAGCCCACAGTTCGACAGGGACAGCAATCAGCCCCAGCATTTT. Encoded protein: CASSPQFDRDSNQPQHF.

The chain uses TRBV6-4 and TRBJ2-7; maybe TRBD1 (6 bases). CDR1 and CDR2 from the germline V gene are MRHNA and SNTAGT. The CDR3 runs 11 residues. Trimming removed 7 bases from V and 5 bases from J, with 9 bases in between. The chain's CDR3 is CASIRDNEQYF. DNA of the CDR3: TGTGCCAGCATCCGGGACAACGAGCAGTACTTC.

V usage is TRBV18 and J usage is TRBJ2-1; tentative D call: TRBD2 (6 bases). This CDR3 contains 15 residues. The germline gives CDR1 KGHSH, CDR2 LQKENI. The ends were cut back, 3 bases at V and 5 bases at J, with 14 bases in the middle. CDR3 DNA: TGTGCCAGCTCACCTTACGGCGGGGAGAACAATGAGCAGTTCTTC. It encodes CASSPYGGENNEQFF.